The 15 T cell receptor beta chains reported below all come from one sample, sequenced in a study of vaccination and CD4 T cells after COVID-19. These receptors are not linked to any known antigen. Treatment specified: roughly ten-day PBMC culture with coronavirus spike peptide pools or control peptides (ViraFEST assay). Oncomine TCR Beta short-read sequencing was applied to DNA from cultured CD4+ T cells. Each CDR3 protein is one row after TCRdb ran MiXCR on the PCR reads. The table shows 15,000 to 20,000 distinct CDR3 sequences, with over 55% occurring only once. The material was CD4+ T cells from blood, cultured in vitro, obtained after SARS-CoV-2 vaccination. The origin of the receptors is a human donor who had recovered from COVID-19.

This chain uses TRBV2 with TRBJ2-5; 10 bases map to TRBD2. This CDR3 comprises 15 residues. The germline CDR1 and CDR2 sequences are SNHLY and FYNNEI. After removal of 2 bases from V and 8 bases from J, the junction contained 8 bases not matched to a gene. The DNA for the CDR3 is TGTGCCAGCAGTGAATTAGGTAGCGGGGGGTCTACCCAGTACTTC. Translation gives CASSELGSGGSTQYF.

V gene TRBV6-5 combines with J gene TRBJ2-6, with TRBD1 matching over 11 bases. The CDR3 has 18 amino acids. CDR1 is MNHEY and CDR2 is SVGAGI in the germline V gene. V lost 0 bases, J lost 2 bases, and 3 bases stayed unmatched. The CDR3 DNA is TGTGCCAGCAGTTACTCGTTGGGACAGGGGGCTGGGGCCAACGTCCTGACTTTC. This gives the protein CASSYSLGQGAGANVLTF.

V is TRBV5-6 and J is TRBJ1-5, with D possibly matching TRBD1 (5 bases). Trimming stripped 0 bases from V and 7 bases from J, with 20 bases between. Germline-derived CDR1 and CDR2 are SGHDT and YYEEEE. The CDR3 totals 17 residues. The CDR3 loop reads CASSLGGAGRGRQPQHF. The CDR3 region has the DNA TGTGCCAGCAGCTTGGGCGGCGCGGGCCGGGGCCGCCAGCCCCAGCATTTT.

This clonotype was seen just once. The chain recombines TRBV5-6 with TRBJ1-2; D call uncertain. V lost 0 bases to trimming and J lost 0 bases, with 9 bases between them. Germline V CDR1 and CDR2: SGHDT, YYEEEE. There are 15 residues in the CDR3. The DNA of the CDR3 is TGTGCCAGCAGCTTGGTCAGGCCGACTAACTATGGCTACACCTTC. Translating it yields CASSLVRPTNYGYTF.

This chain links TRBV19 with TRBJ1-2; no firm D call. The CDR3 runs to 13 residues. Germline V gene lookup returns CDR1 LNHDA and CDR2 SQIVND (reference sequence). V lost 3 bases and J lost 5, with 10 bases in between. The CDR3 loop reads CASSIQGQYGYTF. Here the CDR3 DNA reads TGTGCCAGTAGTATTCAAGGGCAATATGGCTACACCTTC.

Written as DNA, the CDR3 is TGCAGTGCTTTACGTCCCGGGACAGAACTCAATCAGCCCCAGCATTTT. Translated, it gives CSALRPGTELNQPQHF. The V and J genes are TRBV20-1 and TRBJ1-5, with 7 bases that match TRBD1. Trimming took 5 bases from V and 3 from J; bases not matched to a gene: 13. Germline V gene lookup returns CDR1 DFQATT and CDR2 SNEGSKA (reference sequence). The CDR3 has 16 residues.

This clonotype came up a few times. The rearrangement joins TRBV27 to TRBJ1-6; TRBD1 matches 8 bases. CDR1 MNHEY and CDR2 SMNVEV come from the germline V gene (reference sequence). V trimming: 5 bases; J trimming: 5 bases; junction bases outside the gene matches: 5. This CDR3 spans 15 amino acids. The CDR3 here is CASSPTTGDNSPLHF. CDR3 in DNA: TGTGCCAGCAGTCCCACGACAGGGGATAATTCACCCCTCCACTTT.

This chain connects TRBV19 to TRBJ1-5; unclear D gene. V was cut by 9 bases and J by 2 bases, with 14 bases left in between. CDR3 length equals 14 residues. Looked up from germline, CDR1 is LNHDA and CDR2 is SQIVND (reference sequence). CDR3 region: CASRRGAGNQPQHF. The CDR3 region has the DNA TGTGCCAGCCGACGAGGAGCAGGCAATCAGCCCCAGCATTTT.

This clonotype has only a few counts. The CDR3 is CAWSVPRQGYQPQHF. The CDR3 DNA reads TGTGCCTGGAGTGTACCCAGGCAGGGATACCAGCCCCAGCATTTT. This chain connects TRBV30 to TRBJ1-5; tentative D call: TRBD1 (5 bases). CDR1 and CDR2 from the germline V gene are GTSNPN and SVGIG (reference sequence). The CDR3 covers 15 residues. V lost 0 bases, J lost 7 bases, and 16 bases lay in between.

The chain joins TRBV6-1 to TRBJ2-1; 14 bases are a match to TRBD2. The V and J ends lost 8 bases and 8 bases, in that order; junction bases with no gene match: 8. Germline V lookup: CDR1 MNHNS, CDR2 SASEGT. There are 15 residues in the CDR3. CDR3: CASGRLAGGIDEQFF. In nucleotides, the CDR3 is TGTGCCAGCGGGAGACTAGCGGGAGGGATCGATGAGCAGTTCTTC.

This sequence joins TRBV7-3 and TRBJ1-1; D is possibly TRBD1 (6 bases). Germline V gene sequence: CDR1 SGHTA, CDR2 FQGTGA. This CDR3 is built from 13 residues. Trimming left V 6 bases short and J 4 bases short, with 12 bases between. In DNA form, the CDR3 reads TGTGCCAGCAGTTTAGCAGGGGCCACTGAAGCTTTCTTT. This translates into CASSLAGATEAFF.

The chain carries TRBV28 and TRBJ1-2; D uncertain. This CDR3 is built from 12 residues. Germline values: CDR1 MDHEN, CDR2 SYDVKM. Trimming left V 8 bases short and J 9 bases short, with 16 bases between. For the CDR3, the DNA is TGTGCCAGCTCCATCCCCGGTGAGAGCTACACCTTC. Amino acids: CASSIPGESYTF.

The chain uses TRBV7-2 and TRBJ2-3, with 10 bases lining up with TRBD2. This CDR3 has 15 residues. After removal of 5 bases from V and 5 bases from J, the junction contained 7 bases not matched to a gene. In germline, CDR1 is SGHTA, CDR2 FQGNSA. CDR3 sequence (DNA): TGTGCCAGCAGCCCCAGCGGGAGGGCAGAAGATACGCAGTATTTT. Amino acid sequence: CASSPSGRAEDTQYF. The full variable domain, its missing parts supplied by reference TRBV7-2 and TRBJ2-3, is GAGVSQSPSNKVTEKGKDVELRCDPISGHTALYWYRQSLGQGLEFLIYFQGNSAPDKSGLPSDRFSAERTGGSVSTLTIQRTQQEDSAVYLCASSPSGRAEDTQYFGPGTRLTVL.

This clonotype was recorded only once. This chain uses TRBV6-1 with TRBJ1-6; D gene uncertain. Trimming stripped 6 bases from V and 9 bases from J, with 18 bases between. CDR3 length: 15 residues. Germline V lookup: CDR1 MNHNS, CDR2 SASEGT. The CDR3 nucleotides read TGTGCCAGCAGCCGCGAGGGAGGGCGGGGTTCACCCCTCCACTTT. Translated: CASSREGGRGSPLHF.

DNA of the CDR3: TGTGCCAGCAGTTTAATGACAGGGGGCAGCTATGGCTACACCTTC. This encodes CASSLMTGGSYGYTF. The J gene is TRBJ1-2, the V gene TRBV12-3 or TRBV12-4; TRBD1 aligns across 10 bases. V was pared by 2 bases and J by 4 bases, with 4 bases of the junction left unmatched. The CDR3 runs 15 residues.